These 11 T cell receptor beta chains were all obtained from the same sample, sequenced in a study of somatic mutations in cytotoxic T cells in rheumatoid arthritis. Clones were sequenced by immunoSEQ multiplex PCR, and TCRdb holds only the in-frame ones, with some missing. The sample shows 15,000 to 20,000 clones, about 80% of them seen only once. Sequencing input: CD8+ T cells sorted from blood. The receptors here all came from an adult with rheumatoid arthritis.

The gene calls are TRBV9 and TRBJ1-3; possible D gene TRBD1, 6 bases. The CDR3 is 16 amino acids. Trimming pared 3 bases from V and 0 bases from J, leaving 13 bases between. Germline lookup yields CDR1 SGDLS and CDR2 YYNGEE. The CDR3 spells CASSAITGSSGNTIYF. The CDR3 DNA reads TGTGCCAGCAGCGCCATTACAGGGTCCTCTGGAAACACCATATATTTT.

The chain joins TRBV28 to TRBJ2-7; the D gene could be TRBD1 or TRBD2 (6 bases each). Germline assignment: CDR1 MDHEN and CDR2 SYDVKM. The V end lost 8 bases, the J end lost 4 bases, and 9 bases lay between the germline ends. The CDR3 loop spans 11 amino acids. CDR3 protein: CASGGQYEQYF. DNA for the CDR3: TGTGCCAGCGGGGGGCAGTACGAGCAGTACTTC.

CDR3 region: CASSPIGEGSDEQFF. The CDR3 bases are TGTGCCAGCAGCCCCATAGGAGAAGGGAGCGATGAGCAGTTCTTC. The chain uses TRBV2 and TRBJ2-1, with D possibly TRBD2 on 5 matching bases. The ends were cut back, 6 bases at V and 8 bases at J, with 20 bases in the middle. The CDR3 has 15 residues. CDR1 SNHLY and CDR2 FYNNEI come from the germline V gene. Variable domain in full (rest from reference TRBV2 and TRBJ2-1): EPEVTQTPSHQVTQMGQEVILRCVPISNHLYFYWYRQILGQKVEFLVSFYNNEISEKSEIFDDQFSVERPDGSNFTLKIRSTKLEDSAMYFCASSPIGEGSDEQFFGPGTRLTVL.

This chain joins TRBV23-1 and TRBJ1-5, with D perhaps TRBD1 (6 bases). TRBV23-1 is sorted into the ORF group, with uncertain function. V shed 4 bases and J shed 3 bases, with 16 bases lying between them. There are 16 residues in the CDR3. CDR3 nucleotide sequence: TGCGCCAGCAGTCGAAGGAAGGAGGGGGACAATCAGCCCCAGCATTTT. The encoded protein is CASSRRKEGDNQPQHF.

The chain has TRBV4-1 and TRBJ2-3; a weak D match, TRBD1 (5 bases). The germline gives CDR1 MGHRA, CDR2 YSYEKL. The CDR3 has 15 residues. The germline V and J ends were trimmed by 0 bases and 5 bases, with 12 bases remaining between them. CDR3 bases: TGCGCCAGCAGCCAAGATTTTTTGACAGAAGATACGCAGTATTTT. Translated: CASSQDFLTEDTQYF.

The V gene is TRBV5-6, the J gene TRBJ1-6; D is possibly TRBD1 (6 bases). The V and J ends lost 1 base and 0 bases respectively, with 14 bases between them. This CDR3 has 18 amino acids. CDR1 and CDR2 (germline): SGHDT, YYEEEE. The CDR3 spells CASSLPLRGISYNSPLHF. In DNA, the CDR3 is TGTGCCAGCAGCTTGCCCCTCAGGGGTATCTCCTATAATTCACCCCTCCACTTT. Supplemented by reference TRBV5-6 and TRBJ1-6, the full variable domain reads DAGVTQSPTHLIKTRGQQVTLRCSPKSGHDTVSWYQQALGQGPQFIFQYYEEEERQRGNFPDRFSGHQFPNYSSELNVNALLLGDSALYLCASSLPLRGISYNSPLHFGNGTRLTVT.

The chain links TRBV6-5 to TRBJ1-1; 7 bases are a match to TRBD1. CDR3 size: 13 residues. V trimming: 10 bases; J trimming: 2 bases; junction bases outside the gene matches: 7. Germline V CDR1 and CDR2: MNHEY, SVGAGI. DNA of the CDR3: TGTGCCACCCAGAACAGGGGAAACACTGAAGCTTTCTTT. Its translation is CATQNRGNTEAFF.

The rearrangement links TRBV2 to TRBJ1-5; no reliable D call. CDR3 length: 14 residues. Germline CDR1 is SNHLY and CDR2 is FYNNEI. Deletions cut 2 bases from V and 2 bases from J, with 7 bases between. CDR3 sequence reads: CASSERVGNQPQHF. Written as DNA, the CDR3 is TGTGCCAGCAGTGAACGGGTGGGCAATCAGCCCCAGCATTTT.

V and J are TRBV14 and TRBJ1-1; 9 bases are shared with TRBD1. CDR1 is SGHDN and CDR2 is FVKESK in the germline V gene. After removal of 5 bases from V and 2 bases from J, the junction contained 6 bases not matched to a gene. The CDR3 loop spans 15 amino acids. In nucleotides, the CDR3 is TGTGCCAGCAGCAGGGGGACAGGGCCTAACACTGAAGCTTTCTTT. Residues: CASSRGTGPNTEAFF.

V and J are TRBV30 and TRBJ2-7; D remains ambiguous. The V end lost 0 bases, the J end lost 4 bases, and 7 bases lay between the germline ends. CDR1 and CDR2 from the germline V gene are GTSNPN and SVGIG (reference sequence). This CDR3 contains 12 residues. The CDR3, as DNA: TGTGCCTGGAGTGTAGTGGAGTACGAGCAGTACTTC. It codes for CAWSVVEYEQYF.

This rearrangement joins TRBV18 to TRBJ2-1; D gene unclear. This CDR3 spans 12 amino acids. Germline V gene data show CDR1 as KGHSH and CDR2 as LQKENI. Between the trimmed V and J ends, which lost 0 bases and 10 bases, there was a span of 7 bases. The CDR3 DNA is TGTGCCAGCTCACCACCAAGGCCCGAGCAGTTCTTC. As protein: CASSPPRPEQFF.